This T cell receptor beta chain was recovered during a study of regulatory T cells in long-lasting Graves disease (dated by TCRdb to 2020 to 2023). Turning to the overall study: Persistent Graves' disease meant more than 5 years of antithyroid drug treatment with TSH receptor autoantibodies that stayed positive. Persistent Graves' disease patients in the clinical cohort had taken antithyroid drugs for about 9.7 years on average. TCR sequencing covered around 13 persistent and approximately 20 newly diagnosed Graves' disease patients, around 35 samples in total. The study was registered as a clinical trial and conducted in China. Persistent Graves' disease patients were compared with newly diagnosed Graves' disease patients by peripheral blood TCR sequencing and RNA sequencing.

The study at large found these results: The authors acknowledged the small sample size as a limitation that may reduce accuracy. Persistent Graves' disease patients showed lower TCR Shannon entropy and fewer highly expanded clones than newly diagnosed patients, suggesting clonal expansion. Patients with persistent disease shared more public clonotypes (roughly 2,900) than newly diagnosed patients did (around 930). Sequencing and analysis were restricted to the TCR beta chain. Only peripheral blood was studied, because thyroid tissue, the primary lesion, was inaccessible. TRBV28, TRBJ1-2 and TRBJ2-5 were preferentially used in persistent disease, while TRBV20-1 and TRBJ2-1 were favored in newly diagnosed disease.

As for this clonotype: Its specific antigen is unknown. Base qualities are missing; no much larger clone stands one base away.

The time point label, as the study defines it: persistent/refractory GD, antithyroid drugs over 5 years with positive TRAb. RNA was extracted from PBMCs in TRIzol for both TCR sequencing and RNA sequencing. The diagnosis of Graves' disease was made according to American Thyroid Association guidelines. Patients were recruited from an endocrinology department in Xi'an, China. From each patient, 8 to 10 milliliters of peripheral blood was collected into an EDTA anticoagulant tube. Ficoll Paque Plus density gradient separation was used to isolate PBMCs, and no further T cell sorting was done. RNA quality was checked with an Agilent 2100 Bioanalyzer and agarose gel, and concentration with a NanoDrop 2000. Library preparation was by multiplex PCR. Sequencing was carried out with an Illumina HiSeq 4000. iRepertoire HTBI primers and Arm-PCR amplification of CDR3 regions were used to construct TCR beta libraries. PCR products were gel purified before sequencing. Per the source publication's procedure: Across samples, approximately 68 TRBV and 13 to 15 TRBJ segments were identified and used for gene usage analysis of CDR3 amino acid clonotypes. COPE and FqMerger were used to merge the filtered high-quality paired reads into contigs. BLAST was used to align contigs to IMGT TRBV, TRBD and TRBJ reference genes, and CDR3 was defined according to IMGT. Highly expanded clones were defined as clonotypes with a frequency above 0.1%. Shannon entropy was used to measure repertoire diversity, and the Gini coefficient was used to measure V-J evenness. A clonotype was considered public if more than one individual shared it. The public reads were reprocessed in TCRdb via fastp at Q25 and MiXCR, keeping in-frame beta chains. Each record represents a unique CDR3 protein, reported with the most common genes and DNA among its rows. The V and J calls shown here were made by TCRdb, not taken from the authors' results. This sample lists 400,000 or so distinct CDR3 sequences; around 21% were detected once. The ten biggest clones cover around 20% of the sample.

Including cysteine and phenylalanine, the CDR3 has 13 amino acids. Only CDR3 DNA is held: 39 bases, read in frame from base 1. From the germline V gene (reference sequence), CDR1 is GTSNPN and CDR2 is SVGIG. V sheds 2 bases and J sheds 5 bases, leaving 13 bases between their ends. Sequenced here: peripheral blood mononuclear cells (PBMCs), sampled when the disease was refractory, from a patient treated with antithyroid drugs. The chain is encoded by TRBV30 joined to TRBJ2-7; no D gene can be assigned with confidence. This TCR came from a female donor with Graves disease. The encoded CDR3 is CAWSSVKAHEQYF. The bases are TGTGCCTGGAGTTCTGTAAAGGCGCACGAGCAGTACTTC.